A single sample is the source of the 6 T cell receptor beta chains below, sequenced in a study of blood T cells in healthy people across ages. The second PCR ran about 6 to 12 cycles with a sample-barcoded 5' primer and J-beta primers. TCRdb reanalysed the 5' RACE reads using MiXCR and keeps one entry per CDR3 protein. This table has roughly 1.9 million distinct CDR3 sequences, 39% appearing once. The sequencing sample was made of blood. The receptors were sampled from a human donor in good health.

The chain employs TRBV12-3 or TRBV12-4 and TRBJ1-2, with D possibly TRBD1 on 5 matching bases. V shed 2 bases and J shed 5 bases, with 12 bases lying between them. The CDR3 is 14 residues long. The CDR3 protein is CASSLKPQEYGYTF. The CDR3 bases are TGTGCCAGCAGTTTAAAGCCACAGGAGTATGGCTACACCTTC.

The genes are TRBV24-1 and TRBJ2-1; D unclear. V was shortened by 2 bases and J by 5 bases, with 9 bases between the two germline ends. This CDR3 is 14 amino acids long. Germline V gives CDR1 KGHDR, CDR2 SFDVKD. CDR3: CATSDYPANNEQFF. In DNA, the CDR3 is TGTGCCACCAGTGATTATCCGGCGAACAATGAGCAGTTCTTC.

CDR3 sequence reads: CSVDTAGSYEQYF. In DNA, the CDR3 is TGCAGTGTAGATACAGCGGGGTCGTACGAGCAGTACTTC. The chain uses TRBV20-1 and TRBJ2-1; 7 bases align to TRBD2. The tail of the sequence fits TRBJ2-7 better, so the J call may be wrong. Germline lookup yields CDR1 DFQATT and CDR2 SNEGSKA (reference sequence). The CDR3 runs to 13 residues.

V gene TRBV10-3 combines with J gene TRBJ2-3; the D is unclear. The CDR3 length is 12 residues. CDR1 and CDR2 (germline): ENHRY, SYGVKD. The V gene lost 4 bases and the J gene lost 6 bases, with 8 bases spanning the gap. The CDR3, as DNA: TGTGCCATCAGTGGCGTGCGCGATACGCAGTATTTT. This gives the protein CAISGVRDTQYF.

The chain employs TRBV11-2 and TRBJ2-6; D possibly corresponds to TRBD1 (6 bases). Germline loops: CDR1 SGHAT, CDR2 FQNNGV. V gave up 2 bases and J gave up 2 bases, with 16 bases separating them. This CDR3 is 18 amino acids long. In DNA, the CDR3 is TGTGCCAGCAGCTTAACTACCGACAGGTATACTGGGGCCAACGTCCTGACTTTC. Protein: CASSLTTDRYTGANVLTF.

A few counts support this clonotype. The chain uses TRBV5-1 and TRBJ2-5; maybe TRBD2 (6 bases). The V end was cut by 3 bases, the J end by 2 bases, with 17 bases between. Per the germline V gene, CDR1 is SGHRS and CDR2 is YFSETQ. The CDR3 consists of 16 residues. CDR3 residues: CASSWMGTPSQETQYF. For the CDR3, the DNA is TGCGCCAGCAGCTGGATGGGGACTCCAAGTCAAGAGACCCAGTACTTC.